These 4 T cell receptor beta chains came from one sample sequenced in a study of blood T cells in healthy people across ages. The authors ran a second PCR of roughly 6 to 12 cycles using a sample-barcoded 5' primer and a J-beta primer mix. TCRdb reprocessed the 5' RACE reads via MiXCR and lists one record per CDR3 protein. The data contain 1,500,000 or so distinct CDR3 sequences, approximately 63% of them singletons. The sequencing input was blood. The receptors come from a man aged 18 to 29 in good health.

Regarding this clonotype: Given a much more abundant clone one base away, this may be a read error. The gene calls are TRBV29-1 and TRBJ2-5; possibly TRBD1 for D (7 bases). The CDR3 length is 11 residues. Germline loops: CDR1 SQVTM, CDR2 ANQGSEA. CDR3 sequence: CGGTVQETQYF. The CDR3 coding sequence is TGCGGCGGGACAGTTCAAGAGACCCAGTACTTC.

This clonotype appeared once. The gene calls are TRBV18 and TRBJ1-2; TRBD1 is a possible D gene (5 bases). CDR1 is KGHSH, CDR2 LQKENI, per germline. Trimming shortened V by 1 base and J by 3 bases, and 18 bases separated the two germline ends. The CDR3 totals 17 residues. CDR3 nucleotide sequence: TGTGCCAGCTCACCACGTCAGGGAAGTAGTCGGGACTATGGCTACACCTTC. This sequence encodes CASSPRQGSSRDYGYTF.

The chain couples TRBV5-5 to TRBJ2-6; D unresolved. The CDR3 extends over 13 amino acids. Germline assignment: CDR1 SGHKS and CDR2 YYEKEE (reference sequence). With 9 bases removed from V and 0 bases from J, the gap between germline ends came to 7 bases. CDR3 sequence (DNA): TGTGCCACCGATAACTCTGGGGCCAACGTCCTGACTTTC. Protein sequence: CATDNSGANVLTF. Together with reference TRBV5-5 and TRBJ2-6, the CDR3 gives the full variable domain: DAGVTQSPTHLIKTRGQQVTLRCSPISGHKSVSWYQQVLGQGPQFIFQYYEKEERGRGNFPDRFSARQFPNYSSELNVNALLLGDSALYLCATDNSGANVLTFGAGSRLTVL.

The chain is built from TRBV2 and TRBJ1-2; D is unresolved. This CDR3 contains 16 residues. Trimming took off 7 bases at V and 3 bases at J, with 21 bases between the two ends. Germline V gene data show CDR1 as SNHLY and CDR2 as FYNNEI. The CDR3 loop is CASITAGEEEDYGYTF. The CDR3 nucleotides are TGTGCCAGCATCACCGCTGGGGAGGAAGAGGACTATGGCTACACCTTC.